Below are 29 T cell receptor beta chains sequenced from a single sample in a study of Ad26.COV2.S vaccination and SARS-CoV-2 variants. Assay: immunoSEQ multiplex PCR; the TCRdb copy retains only in-frame clones and omits some. The table has approximately 410,000 clones, roughly 90% seen once. Treatment given: some 20 received Ad26.COV2.S at low or high dose, single or two shots; several received placebo; per-sample allocation not given. Samples were taken on day 63 after the first vaccine or placebo injection. This specimen was peripheral blood, taken in a trial of Ad26.COV2.S vaccine versus placebo. The receptors were sampled from a person aged 18 to 59 who received the Ad26.COV2.S COVID-19 vaccine or a placebo.

This rearrangement joins TRBV7-8 to TRBJ2-3; tentatively, D is TRBD1 (5 bases). With 1 base removed from V and 4 bases from J, the gap between germline ends came to 9 bases. CDR1 and CDR2 (germline): SGHVS, FQNEAQ. The CDR3 sequence is 14 residues long. The chain's CDR3 is CASSLDPGSDTQYF. CDR3 bases: TGTGCCAGCAGCTTAGACCCAGGGTCAGATACGCAGTATTTT.

V gene TRBV27 combines with J gene TRBJ2-7; possibly TRBD1 for D (6 bases). V was cut by 7 bases and J by 2 bases, with 18 bases left in between. The CDR3 consists of 15 residues. Germline V gene data show CDR1 as MNHEY and CDR2 as SMNVEV (reference sequence). For the CDR3, the DNA is TGTGCCAGCACCTCATCCCGGGACACGACCTACGAGCAGTACTTC. Translation gives CASTSSRDTTYEQYF.

With regard to this clone: At the DNA level, this CDR3 is encoded by other sequences in the same sample as well. The rearrangement joins TRBV6-1 to TRBJ2-3; 9 bases are shared with TRBD2. CDR1 and CDR2 from the germline V gene are MNHNS and SASEGT. V gave up 3 bases and J gave up 2 bases; unmatched junction bases: 0. The CDR3 extends over 14 amino acids. The CDR3 DNA is TGTGCCAGCAGTGAGGGACTAGCCACAGATACGCAGTATTTT. Translation: CASSEGLATDTQYF.

The J gene is TRBJ1-3, the V gene TRBV6-5, with TRBD1 as a possible D gene (6 bases). Germline values: CDR1 MNHEY, CDR2 SVGAGI. The CDR3 length is 15 residues. The V gene lost 2 bases and the J gene lost 4 bases, with 12 bases spanning the gap. The DNA for the CDR3 is TGTGCCAGCAGTTACACGATCGACAGGGGAAACACCATATATTTT. This codes for CASSYTIDRGNTIYF.

This clone appeared a single time. This chain uses TRBV4-2 with TRBJ2-7; 11 nucleotides match TRBD1. The germline CDR1 and CDR2 sequences are LGHNA and YNFKEQ. The J segment lost 1 base and the V segment lost 0 bases, leaving 8 bases of the junction unmatched. The CDR3 runs 18 residues. CDR3 sequence (DNA): TGTGCCAGCAGCCAAGAGTCTCCGGGACAGGGGGGTTCCTACGAGCAGTACTTC. Amino acids: CASSQESPGQGGSYEQYF.

This chain links TRBV3-1 (or the pseudogene TRBV3-2) with TRBJ2-7; D might be TRBD1 (6 bases). Germline assignment: CDR1 LGHDT and CDR2 YNNKEL (reference sequence). The CDR3 covers 14 residues. V gave up 2 bases and J gave up 4 bases, with 12 bases separating them. The chain's CDR3 is CASSQQGRSYEQYF. The CDR3 DNA is TGTGCCAGCAGCCAACAGGGGCGTTCGTACGAGCAGTACTTC.

The genes are TRBV4-2 and TRBJ1-1, with 7 bases lining up with TRBD1. The CDR3 is 15 residues long. Per germline, CDR1 LGHNA and CDR2 YNFKEQ. J was trimmed by 5 bases and V by 4 bases; bases with no gene match: 10. CDR3 nucleotide sequence: TGTGCCAGCAGCCTAAACAGGGGAGGGGGTACTGAAGCTTTCTTT. Translated, it gives CASSLNRGGGTEAFF.

The V and J genes are TRBV4-1 and TRBJ2-7; possibly TRBD2 for D (7 bases). CDR3 length: 14 amino acids. The ends were cut back, 0 bases at V and 7 bases at J, with 13 bases in the middle. Germline loops: CDR1 MGHRA, CDR2 YSYEKL. CDR3 bases: TGCGCCAGCAGCCAAGATCCCAGGGGACTAGAGCAGTACTTC. Protein: CASSQDPRGLEQYF.

The J gene is TRBJ1-2, the V gene TRBV5-6; D ambiguous. This CDR3 comprises 13 residues. With 1 base removed from V and 7 bases from J, the gap between germline ends came to 11 bases. Looked up from germline, CDR1 is SGHDT and CDR2 is YYEEEE. CDR3 sequence (DNA): TGTGCCAGCAGCTTGCAGGCGTCGTTTGGCTACACCTTC. Amino acids: CASSLQASFGYTF. Combining the CDR3 with reference TRBV5-6 and TRBJ1-2 gives the whole variable domain DAGVTQSPTHLIKTRGQQVTLRCSPKSGHDTVSWYQQALGQGPQFIFQYYEEEERQRGNFPDRFSGHQFPNYSSELNVNALLLGDSALYLCASSLQASFGYTFGSGTRLTVV.

This chain uses TRBV11-2 with TRBJ2-7, with TRBD1 as a possible D gene (7 bases). The germline V and J ends were trimmed by 5 bases and 4 bases, with 21 bases remaining between them. Per the germline V gene, CDR1 is SGHAT and CDR2 is FQNNGV. The length of the CDR3 is 16 residues. CDR3 amino acids: CASSPTARGAYYEQYF. CDR3 coding DNA: TGTGCCAGCAGCCCCACCGCCAGGGGGGCTTATTACGAGCAGTACTTC.

The genes are TRBV27 and TRBJ2-7; D may be TRBD1 (6 bases). The V end was cut by 1 base, the J end by 4 bases, with 14 bases between. Germline V gives CDR1 MNHEY, CDR2 SMNVEV (reference sequence). The CDR3 consists of 15 residues. The CDR3 loop is CASSLYQGHQYEQYF. The DNA for the CDR3 is TGTGCCAGCAGTTTATATCAGGGACACCAATACGAGCAGTACTTC.

The chain links TRBV5-1 to TRBJ2-1; 8 bases align to TRBD2. This CDR3 spans 17 amino acids. With V trimmed by 1 base and J by 2 bases, 8 bases remained unmatched. The germline V gene has CDR1 SGHRS and CDR2 YFSETQ. The CDR3 loop is CASSLPGGALAYNEQFF. Here the CDR3 DNA reads TGCGCCAGCAGCTTGCCCGGGGGGGCCTTGGCCTACAATGAGCAGTTCTTC.

This sequence joins TRBV6-4 and TRBJ1-4; TRBD1 might be the D (6 bases). Trimming pared 4 bases from V and 6 bases from J, leaving 15 bases between. Germline V gene lookup returns CDR1 MRHNA and CDR2 SNTAGT. The CDR3 has 15 amino acids. In DNA, the CDR3 is TGTGCCAGCAGTGGTACTACAGGGAATGATGAAAAACTGTTTTTT. Translating gives CASSGTTGNDEKLFF.

CDR3: CASSRVGELFF. The CDR3 DNA follows: TGCGCCAGCAGCCGGGTCGGGGAGCTGTTTTTT. The gene calls are TRBV4-1 and TRBJ2-2; no definite D call. The germline gives CDR1 MGHRA, CDR2 YSYEKL. The CDR3 consists of 11 residues. The ends were cut back, 4 bases at V and 7 bases at J, with 4 bases in the middle.

This rearrangement joins TRBV19 to TRBJ2-7; D is unresolved. The length of the CDR3 is 14 residues. The germline V gene has CDR1 LNHDA and CDR2 SQIVND (reference sequence). Trimming pared 2 bases from V and 5 bases from J, leaving 13 bases between. The DNA of the CDR3 is TGTGCCAGTAGTATATCGGCGAAAGGGAACGAGCAGTACTTC. This gives the protein CASSISAKGNEQYF. Looking up the rest from reference TRBV19 and TRBJ2-7 gives the full variable domain: DGGITQSPKYLFRKEGQNVTLSCEQNLNHDAMYWYRQDPGQGLRLIYYSQIVNDFQKGDIAEGYSVSREKKESFPLTVTSAQKNPTAFYLCASSISAKGNEQYFGPGTRLTVT.

This chain joins TRBV6-5 and TRBJ1-6; tentatively, D is TRBD1 (5 bases). The CDR3 totals 13 residues. Deletions cut 8 bases from V and 7 bases from J, with 12 bases between. Germline V gives CDR1 MNHEY, CDR2 SVGAGI. The CDR3: CASGQGWNSPLHF. The CDR3 coding sequence is TGTGCCAGCGGGCAGGGTTGGAATTCACCCCTCCACTTT.

The CDR3, as DNA: TGTGCCAGCAGCATCGGGACTAGCCCCACAGATACGCAGTATTTT. It translates to CASSIGTSPTDTQYF. The chain couples TRBV7-9 to TRBJ2-3; 9 bases agree with TRBD2. The junction had 5 bases not matched to a gene; V was cut back by 5 bases and J by 2 bases. The germline CDR1 and CDR2 sequences are SEHNR and FQNEAQ (reference sequence). The CDR3 loop spans 15 amino acids.

This chain's CDR3 is CASSSGPVAQETQYF. The CDR3 DNA reads TGTGCCAGCAGCTCGGGCCCTGTGGCCCAAGAGACCCAGTACTTC. The chain carries TRBV9 and TRBJ2-5; the D is unclear. Germline CDR1 and CDR2: SGDLS and YYNGEE. V lost 4 bases to trimming and J lost 1 base, with 14 bases between them. The CDR3 loop spans 15 amino acids. Based on the CDR3 plus reference TRBV9 and TRBJ2-5, the full variable domain is DSGVTQTPKHLITATGQRVTLRCSPRSGDLSVYWYQQSLDQGLQFLIQYYNGEERAKGNILERFSAQQFPDLHSELNLSSLELGDSALYFCASSSGPVAQETQYFGPGTRLLVL.

This rearrangement joins TRBV30 to TRBJ2-7; a possible D gene is TRBD1 (5 bases). Trimming cost V 5 bases and J 0 bases, with 20 bases left between them. The germline gives CDR1 GTSNPN, CDR2 SVGIG (reference sequence). This CDR3 comprises 16 residues. CDR3 sequence (DNA): TGTGCCTGGGCAGGTAGGGTGGGCAGGGCCTCCTACGAGCAGTACTTC. Translation gives CAWAGRVGRASYEQYF.

The chain is built from TRBV6-2 or TRBV6-3 and TRBJ2-5; 15 positions match TRBD2. This CDR3 spans 15 amino acids. Germline lookup yields CDR1 MNHEY and CDR2 SVGEGT. The trim removed 5 bases at V and 5 bases at J, leaving 3 bases unmatched. CDR3 sequence reads: CASSTGTSGGETQYF. Written as DNA, the CDR3 is TGTGCCAGCAGTACCGGGACTAGCGGGGGGGAGACCCAGTACTTC.

V usage is TRBV24-1 and J usage is TRBJ2-1, with 10 bases fitting TRBD1. This CDR3 region has 17 residues. Trimming at V came to 4 bases and at J to 9 bases, leaving 14 bases not matched to a gene. The germline V gene has CDR1 KGHDR and CDR2 SFDVKD. The CDR3 bases are TGTGCCACCAGTGAGACTAACTGGGACAGGGGAAAGGGTGAGCAGTTCTTC. Translating gives CATSETNWDRGKGEQFF.

V usage is TRBV4-1 and J usage is TRBJ1-1; the D gene is possibly TRBD1 (6 bases). Per germline, CDR1 MGHRA and CDR2 YSYEKL. V shed 3 bases and J shed 0 bases, with 20 bases lying between them. CDR3 length: 18 amino acids. The CDR3 DNA follows: TGCGCCAGCAGCCAGGAACCCAAGACGGGGGGCCTGAACACTGAAGCTTTCTTT. Translated, it gives CASSQEPKTGGLNTEAFF.

J is TRBJ2-5 and V is TRBV7-7; D is perhaps TRBD1 or TRBD2 (6 bases each). Germline V gives CDR1 SSHAT, CDR2 FNYEAQ (reference sequence). V was pared by 1 base and J by 6 bases, with 18 bases between. The CDR3 runs 16 residues. The CDR3 DNA reads TGTGCCAGCAGCTTAGGTCTGACGGGGGCGCAGAAGACCCAGTACTTC. This encodes CASSLGLTGAQKTQYF.

CDR3 bases: TGTGCCAGCAGCTTAGTCCGTCTCGCTCCAGATACGCAGTATTTT. It yields the protein CASSLVRLAPDTQYF. The rearrangement links TRBV7-9 to TRBJ2-3, with D unclear. Germline CDR1 is SEHNR and CDR2 is FQNEAQ (reference sequence). This CDR3 is 15 amino acids long. Between the trimmed V and J ends, which lost 1 base and 4 bases, there was a span of 12 bases.

V is TRBV4-1 and J is TRBJ1-2; D not certain. CDR3 size: 14 residues. Germline V gene data show CDR1 as MGHRA and CDR2 as YSYEKL. Trimming removed 0 bases from V and 2 bases from J, with 7 bases in between. The CDR3 spells CASSQETRNYGYTF. The CDR3 DNA follows: TGCGCCAGCAGCCAAGAAACGCGGAACTATGGCTACACCTTC.

This sequence joins TRBV7-9 and TRBJ2-5; 7 nucleotides align to TRBD1. The germline gives CDR1 SEHNR, CDR2 FQNEAQ (reference sequence). This CDR3 has 14 amino acids. V was pared by 7 bases and J by 2 bases, with 7 bases of the junction left unmatched. The CDR3 loop reads CASTHPGQQETQYF. As DNA, the CDR3 is TGTGCCAGCACCCACCCGGGACAGCAAGAGACCCAGTACTTC.

This chain uses TRBV7-9 with TRBJ2-5; D is possibly TRBD2 (6 bases). V was trimmed by 5 bases and J by 7 bases, leaving 17 bases between them. The germline V gene encodes CDR1 SEHNR and CDR2 FQNEAQ (reference sequence). The CDR3 is 14 residues long. CDR3 protein: CASSHWALGGTQYF. In DNA, the CDR3 is TGTGCCAGCAGCCACTGGGCCTTGGGGGGGACCCAGTACTTC. Drawing the rest from reference TRBV7-9 and TRBJ2-5, the complete variable domain is DTGVSQNPRHKITKRGQNVTFRCDPISEHNRLYWYRQTLGQGPEFLTYFQNEAQLEKSRLLSDRFSAERPKGSFSTLEIQRTEQGDSAMYLCASSHWALGGTQYFGPGTRLLVL.

This chain's CDR3 is CASSQGGHGNNSPLHF. Here the CDR3 DNA reads TGCGCCAGCAGCCAAGGGGGGCACGGGAATAATTCACCCCTCCACTTT. V usage is TRBV4-1 and J usage is TRBJ1-6; D possibly corresponds to TRBD1 (6 bases). CDR1 is MGHRA, CDR2 YSYEKL, per germline. The CDR3 length is 16 residues. V shed 1 base and J shed 5 bases, with 12 bases lying between them.

Comments on this clone: In the same sample, other DNA sequences code for this CDR3. The chain links TRBV7-9 to TRBJ2-7; D gene uncertain. The CDR3 extends over 12 amino acids. Deletions cut 6 bases from V and 0 bases from J, with 6 bases between. Looked up from germline, CDR1 is SEHNR and CDR2 is FQNEAQ (reference sequence). CDR3: CASSASSYEQYF. In nucleotides, the CDR3 is TGTGCCAGCAGTGCCTCCTCCTACGAGCAGTACTTC.